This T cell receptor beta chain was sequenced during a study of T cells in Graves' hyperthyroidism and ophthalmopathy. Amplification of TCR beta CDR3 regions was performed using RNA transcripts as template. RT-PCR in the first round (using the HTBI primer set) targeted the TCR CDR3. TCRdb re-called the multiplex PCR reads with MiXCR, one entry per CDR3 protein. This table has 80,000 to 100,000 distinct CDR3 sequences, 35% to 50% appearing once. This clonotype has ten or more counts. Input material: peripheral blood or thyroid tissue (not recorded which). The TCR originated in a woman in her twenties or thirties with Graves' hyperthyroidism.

CDR3 bases: TGTGCCAGCAGCCTCACCAGGGTTAGGACTGAAGCTTTCTTT. It codes for CASSLTRVRTEAFF. The gene calls are TRBV5-5 and TRBJ1-1; a possible D gene is TRBD1 (5 bases). The CDR3 sequence is 14 residues long. Germline values: CDR1 SGHKS, CDR2 YYEKEE (reference sequence). The V gene lost 4 bases and the J gene lost 5 bases, with 15 bases spanning the gap.